The 16 T cell receptor beta chains reported below all come from one sample, sequenced in a study of CD4 T cells in relation to SARS-CoV-2 and coronaviruses. The method was immunoSEQ multiplex PCR; TCRdb's version includes in-frame clones alone and lacks a portion of them. The data hold 37,000 or so clones, with approximately 82% observed a single time. Which antigens these TCRs recognize remains unknown. Sequencing was carried out using naive CD4+ T cells from PBMCs, cultured in vitro. The subset here: naive CD4+ T cells isolated by negative enrichment. Receptor source: an adult with COVID-19.

This clone was found a few times. The chain couples TRBV6-2 or TRBV6-3 to TRBJ1-6; TRBD1 aligns across 7 bases. The germline gives CDR1 MNHEY, CDR2 SVGEGT. V lost 2 bases and J lost 11; bases outside the gene matches: 6. The CDR3 is 14 residues long. CDR3 coding DNA: TGTGCCAGCAGTTACAACAGGGGCTATACACCCCTCCACTTT. Translation gives CASSYNRGYTPLHF.

The chain couples TRBV5-6 to TRBJ1-4; D is unclear. V was shortened by 2 bases and J by 5 bases, with 13 bases between the two germline ends. Germline assignment: CDR1 SGHDT and CDR2 YYEEEE. This CDR3 has 15 amino acids. CDR3 residues: CASSFRVVENEKLFF. The CDR3 DNA is TGTGCCAGCAGCTTTCGGGTAGTTGAAAATGAAAAACTGTTTTTT.

The CDR3 region is CASSLGDTYEQYF. As DNA, the CDR3 is TGCGCCAGCAGCTTGGGTGACACCTACGAGCAGTACTTC. The chain recombines TRBV5-1 with TRBJ2-7; no clear D. Between the trimmed V and J ends, which lost 0 bases and 2 bases, there was a span of 6 bases. This CDR3 has 13 residues. Germline V gene lookup returns CDR1 SGHRS and CDR2 YFSETQ.

The rearrangement uses TRBV28 and TRBJ1-3, with 7 nucleotides matching TRBD1. Germline lookup yields CDR1 MDHEN and CDR2 SYDVKM. The V segment lost 5 bases and the J segment 4 bases; nucleotides outside the gene matches: 5. This CDR3 has 14 residues. CDR3 sequence: CASSGDSRGNTIYF. In DNA form, the CDR3 reads TGTGCCAGCAGTGGGGACAGTCGAGGAAACACCATATATTTT.

The chain joins TRBV19 to TRBJ1-4, with D tentatively TRBD1 (5 bases). CDR3 length equals 15 residues. V was clipped by 7 bases and J by 1 base, with 13 bases between them. Germline values: CDR1 LNHDA, CDR2 SQIVND (reference sequence). Here the CDR3 DNA reads TGTGCCAGTAATGGGGGTGATGGAACTAATGAAAAACTGTTTTTT. Translation gives CASNGGDGTNEKLFF.

This clone was picked up a small number of times. The CDR3 sequence is CASSLDPNEQFF. DNA for the CDR3: TGTGCCAGCAGCTTGGATCCCAATGAGCAGTTCTTC. The chain uses TRBV5-4 and TRBJ2-1; D call uncertain. The CDR3 contains 12 residues. V shed 0 bases and J shed 6 bases, with 4 bases lying between them. The germline V gene has CDR1 SGHNT and CDR2 YYREEE (reference sequence).

The gene calls are TRBV14 and TRBJ1-5, with D perhaps matching TRBD1 (6 bases). The CDR3 spans 12 residues. V shed 9 bases and J shed 10 bases, with 16 bases lying between them. Looked up from germline, CDR1 is SGHDN and CDR2 is FVKESK. The CDR3 bases are TGTGCCAGTAGCACAGGGTACGGCCCCCAGCATTTT. It yields the protein CASSTGYGPQHF.

The CDR3 DNA reads as TGTGCCAGCTCACCCTTCGCCGGGACGGACAATTCACCCCTCCACTTT. As protein: CASSPFAGTDNSPLHF. This chain joins TRBV18 and TRBJ1-6, with D perhaps matching TRBD1 (5 bases). The length of the CDR3 is 16 residues. Germline CDR1 reads KGHSH; CDR2 reads LQKENI. V lost 3 bases and J lost 7, with 16 bases in between.

V and J are TRBV9 and TRBJ2-6, with 7 bases lining up with TRBD1. Germline trimming cut 0 bases from V and 1 base from J; bases unmatched to any gene: 4. The germline V gene has CDR1 SGDLS and CDR2 YYNGEE. This CDR3 contains 17 residues. CDR3: CASSVAPTGSGANVLTF. The CDR3 DNA reads as TGTGCCAGCAGCGTAGCTCCGACAGGGTCTGGGGCCAACGTCCTGACTTTC.

The gene calls are TRBV15 and TRBJ2-1, with D unresolved. This CDR3 comprises 14 residues. CDR1 and CDR2 (germline): LNHNV, YYDKDF (reference sequence). Between the trimmed V and J ends, which lost 1 base and 8 bases, there was a span of 12 bases. This CDR3 reads CATSRGSALHEQFF. The CDR3 DNA reads TGTGCCACCAGCAGAGGGTCTGCCCTTCATGAGCAGTTCTTC.

The rearrangement uses TRBV28 and TRBJ1-2; possibly TRBD1 for D (6 bases). CDR3 length equals 15 residues. Germline V CDR1 and CDR2: MDHEN, SYDVKM. Trimming took 4 bases from V and 1 from J, leaving 13 bases between them. CDR3 sequence: CASSSWTEDNYGYTF. The CDR3 DNA reads TGTGCCAGCAGTTCCTGGACAGAAGATAACTATGGCTACACCTTC.

This sequence joins TRBV7-9 and TRBJ1-1, with D possibly TRBD1 on 6 matching bases. V was clipped by 4 bases and J by 0 bases, with 9 bases between them. Germline V lookup: CDR1 SEHNR, CDR2 FQNEAQ (reference sequence). The CDR3 totals 14 residues. DNA of the CDR3: TGTGCCAGCAGCTCGGACAGATTGAACACTGAAGCTTTCTTT. Its protein is CASSSDRLNTEAFF.

This sequence joins TRBV6-4 and TRBJ2-3; 10 bases are shared with TRBD1. Germline CDR1 and CDR2: MRHNA and SNTAGT. This CDR3 contains 15 residues. V lost 0 bases, J lost 4 bases, and 1 base stayed unmatched. The DNA of the CDR3 is TGTGCCAGCAGTGACTCGGGACAGGGGTCAGATACGCAGTATTTT. This codes for CASSDSGQGSDTQYF.

The chain has TRBV5-1 and TRBJ2-5; perhaps TRBD2 as D (5 bases). The CDR3 has 13 amino acids. The germline V gene encodes CDR1 SGHRS and CDR2 YFSETQ. Trimming left V 0 bases short and J 4 bases short, with 7 bases between. DNA of the CDR3: TGCGCCAGCAGCTTGGGACGGGGAGAGACCCAGTACTTC. It yields the protein CASSLGRGETQYF.

V is TRBV2 and J is TRBJ2-4; D not certain. This CDR3 is 18 amino acids long. Germline CDR1 and CDR2: SNHLY and FYNNEI. V lost 2 bases to trimming and J lost 1 base, with 18 bases between them. In DNA form, the CDR3 reads TGTGCCAGCAGTGAAAAATGGGTTAACCATGGGGCCAAAAACATTCAGTACTTC. Encoded protein: CASSEKWVNHGAKNIQYF.

This clone was recorded a few times. V gene TRBV4-2 combines with J gene TRBJ2-7; the D gene is possibly TRBD1 (5 bases). Trimming left V 0 bases short and J 0 bases short, with 9 bases between. CDR1 is LGHNA, CDR2 YNFKEQ, per germline. This CDR3 is built from 15 residues. Here the CDR3 reads CASSQDQDNSYEQYF. CDR3 bases: TGTGCCAGCAGCCAAGATCAGGACAACTCCTACGAGCAGTACTTC.